The 30 T cell receptor beta chains listed next were all sequenced from one sample in a study of patients and donors after allogeneic stem cell transplantation. TCRdb fed the RT-PCR reads into MiXCR, producing one record per CDR3 protein. The sample shows more than 850,000 distinct CDR3 sequences, under 20% of them seen only once. Sequenced: blood, either unsorted or a sorted T cell fraction (not recorded which). These receptors came from a human donor who was either an allogeneic HSCT recipient or a stem cell or donor lymphocyte infusion donor (not recorded which). It is not recorded whose cells these are; they may come from a transplant donor.

The chain recombines TRBV7-9 with TRBJ2-5; 11 nucleotides match TRBD2. V lost 4 bases and J lost 5; bases outside the gene matches: 6. Germline assignment: CDR1 SEHNR and CDR2 FQNEAQ (reference sequence). CDR3 size: 15 residues. CDR3 in amino acids: CASSSGLAEGETQYF. The CDR3 bases are TGTGCCAGCAGCTCGGGACTAGCGGAGGGGGAGACCCAGTACTTC.

The chain couples TRBV7-6 to TRBJ1-4; a weak D match, TRBD1 (5 bases). Trimming shortened V by 4 bases and J by 5 bases, and 17 bases separated the two germline ends. The CDR3 totals 16 residues. Germline assignment: CDR1 SGHVS and CDR2 FNYEAQ. The CDR3 region has the DNA TGTGCCAGCAGCTCTAGGGGTCACCAGGGAAATGAAAAACTGTTTTTT. Amino acid sequence: CASSSRGHQGNEKLFF.

The rearrangement uses TRBV12-3 or TRBV12-4 and TRBJ2-7; the D is unclear. This CDR3 spans 15 amino acids. The germline V and J ends were trimmed by 6 bases and 6 bases, with 21 bases remaining between them. CDR3: CASSQAKGGWREQYF. Written as DNA, the CDR3 is TGTGCCAGCAGCCAGGCGAAGGGTGGTTGGCGCGAGCAGTACTTC.

This clonotype was picked up a small number of times. The genes are TRBV7-9 and TRBJ2-7, with 11 bases identical to TRBD1. The junction had 14 bases not matched to a gene; V was cut back by 7 bases and J by 12 bases. The CDR3 loop spans 14 amino acids. Germline V gene lookup returns CDR1 SEHNR and CDR2 FQNEAQ (reference sequence). CDR3 in DNA: TGTGCCAGCACCCGTCTGGGACAGGGGGAGAACGGGTACTTC. It is translated as CASTRLGQGENGYF.

There are a few counts of this clonotype. The chain joins TRBV5-6 to TRBJ2-3, with D unclear. This CDR3 spans 15 amino acids. V dropped 2 bases and J dropped 0 bases, with 10 bases sitting between them. The germline gives CDR1 SGHDT, CDR2 YYEEEE. CDR3 loop: CASSLGPTSTDTQYF. DNA of the CDR3: TGTGCCAGCAGCTTAGGACCGACTAGCACAGATACGCAGTATTTT.

The chain recombines TRBV10-3 with TRBJ2-1; 11 bases fit TRBD2. The CDR3 is 13 amino acids. The V segment lost 6 bases and the J segment 10 bases; nucleotides outside the gene matches: 5. Germline values: CDR1 ENHRY, CDR2 SYGVKD. DNA for the CDR3: TGTGCCATCAGGGCTAGCGGGGGGCTAGAGCAGTTCTTC. It encodes CAIRASGGLEQFF.

This clonotype was counted many times. The gene calls are TRBV20-1 and TRBJ2-7; 7 positions match TRBD2. CDR1 DFQATT and CDR2 SNEGSKA come from the germline V gene (reference sequence). The V segment lost 0 bases and the J segment 4 bases; nucleotides outside the gene matches: 3. CDR3 size: 13 residues. For the CDR3, the DNA is TGCAGTGCTAGAGAGGGGGGAGGGTACGAGCAGTACTTC. Protein: CSAREGGGYEQYF.

A note on this clonotype: Germline is not matched at one junction end, which may reflect a read error. CDR3 in DNA: TGTGCCAGCAGTCAAGCGGGAGGCTCGAACACCGGGGAGCTGTTTTTT. Translating gives CASSQAGGSNTGELFF. The chain links TRBV6-1 to TRBJ2-2; 9 nucleotides match TRBD2. The CDR3 runs 16 residues. Looked up from germline, CDR1 is MNHNS and CDR2 is SASEGT.

The rearrangement joins TRBV6-5 to TRBJ2-7, with 10 positions matching TRBD1. Germline loops: CDR1 MNHEY, CDR2 SVGAGI. V trimming: 2 bases; J trimming: 5 bases; junction bases outside the gene matches: 12. The CDR3 is 17 amino acids. CDR3 DNA: TGTGCCAGCAGTTACCCCCCCCGCGGGACAGGGGAACACGAGCAGTACTTC. Translating gives CASSYPPRGTGEHEQYF.

The chain is built from TRBV10-3 and TRBJ2-5, with D possibly TRBD1 on 5 matching bases. V lost 5 bases, J lost 5 bases, and 21 bases lay in between. The CDR3 is 16 residues long. Germline values: CDR1 ENHRY, CDR2 SYGVKD. DNA for the CDR3: TGTGCCATCAGTCCAAGTTGGCGGACGAAGGGGGAGACCCAGTACTTC. The encoded protein is CAISPSWRTKGETQYF.

This chain connects TRBV6-1 to TRBJ2-2, with D tentatively TRBD2 (6 bases). Germline CDR1 is MNHNS and CDR2 is SASEGT. V was cut by 7 bases and J by 6 bases, with 12 bases left in between. The CDR3 spans 13 residues. The CDR3 here is CASKRRAAGELFF. The CDR3 region has the DNA TGTGCCAGCAAGCGGAGGGCGGCCGGGGAGCTGTTTTTT.

The sample holds a few counts of this clonotype. This chain uses TRBV5-4 with TRBJ2-5, with D tentatively TRBD1 (5 bases). Per the germline V gene, CDR1 is SGHNT and CDR2 is YYREEE (reference sequence). Trimming cost V 4 bases and J 5 bases, with 15 bases left between them. The CDR3 is 14 amino acids. The CDR3, as DNA: TGTGCCAGCAGCAGAGACAGTCTTAGGGAGACCCAGTACTTC. Protein sequence: CASSRDSLRETQYF.

This clonotype was picked up a small number of times. This chain joins TRBV12-3 or TRBV12-4 and TRBJ2-7; D unresolved. This CDR3 comprises 13 residues. V dropped 6 bases and J dropped 5 bases, with 14 bases sitting between them. CDR3 in amino acids: CASSAPGWNEQYF. In DNA form, the CDR3 reads TGTGCCAGCAGCGCCCCTGGGTGGAACGAGCAGTACTTC.

This clonotype showed up just a few times. V gene TRBV5-1 combines with J gene TRBJ1-2, with 10 positions matching TRBD1. V gave up 0 bases and J gave up 6 bases; unmatched junction bases: 5. The germline gives CDR1 SGHRS, CDR2 YFSETQ. The CDR3 is made up of 15 amino acids. CDR3 region: CASSLDRTGGNGYTF. The CDR3 bases are TGCGCCAGCAGCTTGGACAGGACAGGGGGGAATGGCTACACCTTC.

This rearrangement joins TRBV12-3 or TRBV12-4 to TRBJ2-7; tentative D call: TRBD2 (6 bases). Trimming took 3 bases from V and 0 from J, leaving 18 bases between them. This CDR3 is 17 amino acids long. CDR3 nucleotides: TGTGCCAGCAGTTTGCTAGCGTATAACTTAAGCTCCTACGAGCAGTACTTC. Translating gives CASSLLAYNLSSYEQYF.

This clonotype was seen at least ten times. The CDR3 loop is CASSHLGLAGNNEQFF. CDR3 coding DNA: TGTGCCAGCAGCCACCTGGGACTAGCGGGCAACAATGAGCAGTTCTTC. The chain couples TRBV3-1 to TRBJ2-1, with TRBD2 matching over 12 bases. The CDR3 is 16 residues long. CDR1 is LGHDT, CDR2 YNNKEL, per germline (reference sequence). Trimming removed 3 bases from V and 5 bases from J; junction bases left unmatched: 5.

The genes are TRBV4-2 and TRBJ1-2; 9 bases fit TRBD1. CDR1 and CDR2 from the germline V gene are LGHNA and YNFKEQ. Trimming took 0 bases from V and 8 from J; bases not matched to a gene: 19. CDR3 size: 19 residues. CDR3 loop: CASSQDLRDRDQGTSGYTF. CDR3 sequence (DNA): TGTGCCAGCAGCCAAGATCTAAGGGACAGGGATCAGGGAACAAGCGGCTACACCTTC.

This clonotype showed up just a few times. The CDR3 spells CASSVGTITDTQYF. CDR3 bases: TGTGCCAGCAGCGTAGGGACCATCACAGATACGCAGTATTTT. The chain joins TRBV9 to TRBJ2-3; D not resolved. Trimming removed 0 bases at V and 2 bases at J, with 7 bases between. This CDR3 comprises 14 residues. Germline V CDR1 and CDR2: SGDLS, YYNGEE.

This clonotype was picked up a small number of times. V gene TRBV12-3 or TRBV12-4 combines with J gene TRBJ2-5, with 8 nucleotides matching TRBD2. This CDR3 has 16 residues. V lost 1 base to trimming and J lost 5 bases; unmatched junction nucleotides: 9. The CDR3 coding sequence is TGTGCCAGCAGTTTAGGGGGGACTAAGCGGGAGGAGACCCAGTACTTC. It translates to CASSLGGTKREETQYF.

The chain carries TRBV5-1 and TRBJ2-1; 10 positions agree with TRBD1. The CDR3 spans 15 residues. With 4 bases clipped from V and 3 bases from J, the junction kept 4 bases outside the gene matches. Germline CDR1 is SGHRS and CDR2 is YFSETQ. In DNA form, the CDR3 reads TGCGCCAGCAGCATGACAGGGGGCGTCTACAATGAGCAGTTCTTC. As protein: CASSMTGGVYNEQFF.

There are many counts of this clonotype. The chain links TRBV29-1 to TRBJ2-5; weak D call: TRBD2 (7 bases). The CDR3 sequence is 14 residues long. With 7 bases removed from V and 5 bases from J, the gap between germline ends came to 20 bases. Per germline, CDR1 SQVTM and CDR2 ANQGSEA. The CDR3 reads CSASQGGGAETQYF. The CDR3 nucleotides read TGCAGCGCCTCTCAAGGAGGGGGGGCTGAGACCCAGTACTTC.

In DNA form, the CDR3 reads TGTGCCAGCAGTACCTCCGGGACACCTGCGTCAGCCGGGGAGCTGTTTTTT. It translates to CASSTSGTPASAGELFF. The chain combines TRBV6-1 with TRBJ2-2; D might be TRBD1 (6 bases). This CDR3 has 17 amino acids. Germline CDR1 reads MNHNS; CDR2 reads SASEGT. V was clipped by 5 bases and J by 6 bases, with 22 bases between them.

This sequence joins TRBV4-2 and TRBJ2-3; 10 nucleotides agree with TRBD1. Germline trimming cut 3 bases from V and 2 bases from J; bases unmatched to any gene: 5. CDR3 size: 16 residues. Per the germline V gene, CDR1 is LGHNA and CDR2 is YNFKEQ. CDR3 residues: CASSQPGQGITDTQYF. CDR3 bases: TGTGCCAGCAGCCAGCCGGGACAGGGGATCACAGATACGCAGTATTTT.

This clonotype was seen only a few times. CDR3 loop: CASRSRGGKSYNEQFF. CDR3 nucleotide sequence: TGTGCCAGCAGATCTCGTGGGGGCAAAAGCTACAATGAGCAGTTCTTC. The chain couples TRBV6-1 to TRBJ2-1; TRBD1 might be the D (6 bases). The CDR3 has 16 amino acids. Trimming took off 6 bases at V and 3 bases at J, with 18 bases between the two ends. Germline CDR1 and CDR2: MNHNS and SASEGT.

This clonotype was found a few times. The chain has TRBV20-1 and TRBJ2-3, with D hard to call. Germline V gene sequence: CDR1 DFQATT, CDR2 SNEGSKA (reference sequence). CDR3 size: 12 residues. V was trimmed by 4 bases and J by 4 bases, leaving 9 bases between them. The CDR3 here is CSATSRADTQYF. As DNA, the CDR3 is TGCAGTGCTACATCACGCGCAGATACGCAGTATTTT.

V gene TRBV3-1 combines with J gene TRBJ2-2, with TRBD1 matching over 7 bases. Trimming removed 4 bases from V and 6 bases from J; junction bases left unmatched: 17. This CDR3 has 18 residues. CDR1 LGHDT and CDR2 YNNKEL come from the germline V gene (reference sequence). The CDR3 loop reads CASSPQKPGQLAAGELFF. DNA of the CDR3: TGTGCCAGCAGCCCTCAGAAACCGGGACAGCTCGCGGCCGGGGAGCTGTTTTTT.

This clonotype was found once. The chain uses TRBV7-3 and TRBJ2-1; 8 nucleotides align to TRBD2. The CDR3 is 17 residues long. Unmatched junction bases numbered 8, after V lost 3 bases and J lost 1 base. Germline assignment: CDR1 SGHTA and CDR2 FQGTGA. The CDR3 sequence is CASSLKSGSLSYNEQFF. The CDR3 region has the DNA TGTGCCAGCAGCTTGAAGAGCGGGAGTCTTTCCTACAATGAGCAGTTCTTC.

Here the CDR3 reads CATSDLGAGGSYGYTF. CDR3 DNA: TGTGCCACCAGTGATTTAGGAGCGGGGGGCTCCTATGGCTACACCTTC. The V gene is TRBV24-1, the J gene TRBJ1-2; weak D call: TRBD1 (6 bases). Germline V gene data show CDR1 as KGHDR and CDR2 as SFDVKD. The length of the CDR3 is 16 residues. Trimming removed 1 base from V and 4 bases from J, with 15 bases in between.

There are a few counts of this clonotype. The chain recombines TRBV12-3 or TRBV12-4 with TRBJ2-7, with 14 nucleotides matching TRBD2. The CDR3 runs to 13 residues. The V gene end was trimmed by 5 bases and the J gene end by 11 bases; junction bases not matched to a gene: 5. CDR3 amino acids: CASSPGTSGGEYF. CDR3 nucleotides: TGTGCCAGCAGTCCCGGGACTAGCGGGGGTGAGTACTTC.

This clonotype turned up a few times. The rearrangement links TRBV7-2 to TRBJ2-3, with no clear D. The CDR3 covers 15 residues. CDR1 and CDR2 from the germline V gene are SGHTA and FQGNSA. V was pared by 5 bases and J by 5 bases, with 17 bases between. CDR3 sequence reads: CASSALLPSKDTQYF. DNA for the CDR3: TGTGCCAGCAGCGCACTCCTACCCTCAAAAGATACGCAGTATTTT.